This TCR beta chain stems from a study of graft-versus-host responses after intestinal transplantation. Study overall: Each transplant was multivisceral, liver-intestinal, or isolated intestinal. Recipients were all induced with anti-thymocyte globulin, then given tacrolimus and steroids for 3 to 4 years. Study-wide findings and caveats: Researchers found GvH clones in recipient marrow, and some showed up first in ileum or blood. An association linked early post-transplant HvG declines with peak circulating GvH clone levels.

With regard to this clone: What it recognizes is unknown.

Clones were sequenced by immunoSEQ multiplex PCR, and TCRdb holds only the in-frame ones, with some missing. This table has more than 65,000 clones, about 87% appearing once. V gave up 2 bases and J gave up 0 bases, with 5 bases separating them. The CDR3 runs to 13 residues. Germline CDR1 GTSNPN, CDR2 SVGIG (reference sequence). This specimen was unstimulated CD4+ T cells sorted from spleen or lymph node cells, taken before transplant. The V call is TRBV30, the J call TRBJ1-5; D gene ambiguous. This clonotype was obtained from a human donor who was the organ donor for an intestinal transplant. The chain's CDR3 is CAWSPNSNQPQHF. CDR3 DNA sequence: TGTGCCTGGAGTCCCAATAGCAATCAGCCCCAGCATTTT.